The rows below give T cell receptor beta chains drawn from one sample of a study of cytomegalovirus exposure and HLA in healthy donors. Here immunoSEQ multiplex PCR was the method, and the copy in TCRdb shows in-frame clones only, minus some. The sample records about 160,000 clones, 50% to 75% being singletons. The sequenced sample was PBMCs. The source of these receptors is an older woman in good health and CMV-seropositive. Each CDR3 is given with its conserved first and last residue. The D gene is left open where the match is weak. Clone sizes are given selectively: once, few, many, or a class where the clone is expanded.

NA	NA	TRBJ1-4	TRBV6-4	TGTGCCAGCAGTGACTTGGGGGCGGCTAATGAAAAACTGTTTTTT	CASSDLGAANEKLFF
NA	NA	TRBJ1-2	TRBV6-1	TGTGCCAGCAGTGCCGACAGGCTTAACTATGGCTACACCTTC	CASSADRLNYGYTF
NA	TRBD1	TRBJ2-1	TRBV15	TGTGCCACCAACGAACAGGGGTCCTACAATGAGCAGTTCTTC	CATNEQGSYNEQFF
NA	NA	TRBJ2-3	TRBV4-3	TGCGCCAGCAGCCCCGGCGGGGGCACAGATACGCAGTATTTT	CASSPGGGTDTQYF
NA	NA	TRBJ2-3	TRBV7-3	TGTGCCAGCAGCCTGAGCCAAGCAGATACGCAGTATTTT	CASSLSQADTQYF
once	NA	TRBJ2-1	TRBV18	TGTGCCAGCTCACCCTGGACTCATAGGGCGGATGAGCAGTTCTTC	CASSPWTHRADEQFF
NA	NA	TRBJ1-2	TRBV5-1	TGCGCCAGCAGCTTGGCCGTGGCAGGGATGGGTAACTATGGCTACACCTTC	CASSLAVAGMGNYGYTF
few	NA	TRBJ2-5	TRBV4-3	TGCGCCAGCAGCCAAAACCATGGCGAGACCCAGTACTTC	CASSQNHGETQYF
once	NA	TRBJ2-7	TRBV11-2	TGTGCCGGCAGCTTAAGGGGGTACGAGCAGTACTTC	CAGSLRGYEQYF
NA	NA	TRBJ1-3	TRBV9	TGTGCCAGCAGCGCACAGGGACGGGCTGGAAACACCATATATTTT	CASSAQGRAGNTIYF
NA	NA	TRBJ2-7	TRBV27	TGTGCCAGCAGCCCCAGGCCCTACGAGCAGTACTTC	CASSPRPYEQYF
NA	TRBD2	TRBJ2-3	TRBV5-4	TGTGCCAGCACCACCTCGCTAGCGGGATCAGATACGCAGTATTTT	CASTTSLAGSDTQYF
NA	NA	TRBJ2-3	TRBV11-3	TGTGCCAGCAGCCCTAAGCAGGTCGATACGCAGTATTTT	CASSPKQVDTQYF
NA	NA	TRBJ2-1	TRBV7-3	TGTGCCAGCGGGACTGCTTACAATGAGCAGTTCTTC	CASGTAYNEQFF
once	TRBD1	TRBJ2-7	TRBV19	TGTGCCAGCGCCCAGCCGGGACAGGGGTCCTACGAGCAGTACTTC	CASAQPGQGSYEQYF
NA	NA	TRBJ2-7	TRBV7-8	TGTGCCAGCAGCTTAGGGGACAACCCAACCTACGAGCAGTACTTC	CASSLGDNPTYEQYF
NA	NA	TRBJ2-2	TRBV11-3	TGTGCCAGCAGCCTGACAGGTCCCGGGGAGCTGTTTTTT	CASSLTGPGELFF
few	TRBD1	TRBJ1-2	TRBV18	TGTGCCAGCTCACCGAGGGTAGACAGGGGGACACACTATGGCTACACCTTC	CASSPRVDRGTHYGYTF
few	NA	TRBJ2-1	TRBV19	TGTGCCAGTAGTATCCCCTCCCTAAACGATGAGCAGTTCTTC	CASSIPSLNDEQFF
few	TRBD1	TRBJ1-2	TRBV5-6	TGTGCCAGCACCCACGGACAGGGGGGCTTCTATGGCTACACCTTC	CASTHGQGGFYGYTF
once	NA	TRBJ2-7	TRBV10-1	TGCGCCAGCAGTGAGGGTCCTTCTTCTAGCTCCTACGAGCAGTACTTC	CASSEGPSSSSYEQYF
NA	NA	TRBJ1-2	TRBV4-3	TGCGCCAGCAGCATAAAGACAGCGAACTATGGCTACACCTTC	CASSIKTANYGYTF
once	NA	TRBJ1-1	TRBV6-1	TGTGCCAGCACCTCGGCGGGACTTATGAACACTGAAGCTTTCTTT	CASTSAGLMNTEAFF
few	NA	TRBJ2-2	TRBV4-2	TGTGCCAGCAGCCAAGACTGGCTGACCGGGGAGCTGTTTTTT	CASSQDWLTGELFF
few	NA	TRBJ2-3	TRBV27	TGTGCCAGCACCCCAGGGGCAGACCATTTTTACACAGATACGCAGTATTTT	CASTPGADHFYTDTQYF
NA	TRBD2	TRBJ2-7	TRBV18	TGTGCCAGCTCAGTAGCGGGAGGAATCGGGGCGTACGAGCAGTACTTC	CASSVAGGIGAYEQYF
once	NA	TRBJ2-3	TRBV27	TGTGCCAGCAGTTTATCCAGGTCAGATACGCAGTATTTT	CASSLSRSDTQYF
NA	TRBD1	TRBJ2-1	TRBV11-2	TGTGCCAGCAGCTTGGCCGCCGGGACAGGGAACTACAATGAGCAGTTCTTC	CASSLAAGTGNYNEQFF
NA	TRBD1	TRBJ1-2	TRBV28	TGTGCCAGCACTTTAGACAGGGCCAACTATGGCTACACCTTC	CASTLDRANYGYTF
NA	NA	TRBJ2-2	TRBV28	TGTGCCAGCAGTTTTGGGCGCTTGGACACCGGGGAGCTGTTTTTT	CASSFGRLDTGELFF
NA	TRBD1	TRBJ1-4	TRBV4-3	TGCGCCAGCAGCCATGCCCTCGGACAGGGTGGGGAAAAACTGTTTTTT	CASSHALGQGGEKLFF
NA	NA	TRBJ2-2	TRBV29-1	TGCAGCGTTGGTAGTAGGACTCCCCGAGAACCAAACACCGGGGAGCTGTTTTTT	CSVGSRTPREPNTGELFF
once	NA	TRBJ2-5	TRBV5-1	TGCGCCAGCAGCTTGGCGGGAGCTACCCAAGAGACCCAGTACTTC	CASSLAGATQETQYF
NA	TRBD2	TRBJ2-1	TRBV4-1	TGCGCCAGCAGCGCCCGACTAGCGGGGGTCGACTATGAGCAGTTCTTC	CASSARLAGVDYEQFF
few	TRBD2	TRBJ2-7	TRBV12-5	TGTGCTAGTGGTTTGGTAAGGGTTTCCGTCCCATGGGGGAGGGACGAGCAGTACTTC	CASGLVRVSVPWGRDEQYF
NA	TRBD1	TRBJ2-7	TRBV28	TGTGCCAGCAGCGGGAGACAGGGGGTCTCCTACGAGCAGTACTTC	CASSGRQGVSYEQYF
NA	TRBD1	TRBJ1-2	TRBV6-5	TGTGCCAGCAGAGAGGACAGGGGTGGCTATGGCTACACCTTC	CASREDRGGYGYTF
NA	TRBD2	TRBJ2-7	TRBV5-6	TGTGCCAGCAGCCCCGATGGGACTAGCGGCTACGAGCAGTACTTC	CASSPDGTSGYEQYF
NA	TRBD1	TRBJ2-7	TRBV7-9	TGTGCCAGCAGCAAGACAGGGGGCTCCTACGAGCAGTACTTC	CASSKTGGSYEQYF
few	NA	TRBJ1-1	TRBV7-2	TGTGCCAGCAGCTTAGTGTCCGGGACTGAAGCTTTCTTT	CASSLVSGTEAFF
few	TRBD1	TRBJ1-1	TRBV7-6	TGTGCCAGCAGCTACTCCGGGACAGGGGGAACTGAAGCTTTCTTT	CASSYSGTGGTEAFF
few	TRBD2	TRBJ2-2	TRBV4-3	TGCGCCAGCAGCCAAGGCCTAGCGGGGTACACCGGGGAGCTGTTTTTT	CASSQGLAGYTGELFF
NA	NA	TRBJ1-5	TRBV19	TGTGCCAGTAGTCAAGAGGGGGGGAGTCAGCCCCAGCATTTT	CASSQEGGSQPQHF
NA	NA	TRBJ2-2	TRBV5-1	TGCGCCAGCAGCTGGGGCGCCTCCAGGGGCGGGGAGCTGTTTTTT	CASSWGASRGGELFF
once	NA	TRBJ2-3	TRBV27	TGTGCCAGCAGACTAGCTCCAGATACGCAGTATTTT	CASRLAPDTQYF